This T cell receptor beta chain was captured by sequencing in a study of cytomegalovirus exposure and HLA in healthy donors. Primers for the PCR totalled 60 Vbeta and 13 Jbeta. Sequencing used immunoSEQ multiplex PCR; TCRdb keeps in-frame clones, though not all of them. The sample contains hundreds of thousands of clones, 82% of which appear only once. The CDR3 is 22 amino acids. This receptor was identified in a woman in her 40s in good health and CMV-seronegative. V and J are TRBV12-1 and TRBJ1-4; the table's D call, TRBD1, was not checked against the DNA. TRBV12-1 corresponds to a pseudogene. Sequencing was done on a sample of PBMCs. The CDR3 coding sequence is TGTGCCAGCAGCTTTAGGGGTACGACAGGGGTCACGCCCCGTGCAACTAATGAAAAACTGTTTTTT. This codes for CASSFRGTTGVTPRATNEKLFF.